This T cell receptor (beta chain) was obtained from a study of PD-1 and CTLA-4 blockade in melanoma. This clone is medium-sized within its sample. The repertoire was sequenced with immunoSEQ multiplex PCR; TCRdb's copy has only in-frame clones and lacks some. The repertoire includes about 16,000 clones, around 70% of them detected once, and around an eighth sits in the top ten. V lost 4 bases and J lost 8; bases outside the gene matches: 11. The CDR3 has 15 residues. Germline V lookup: CDR1 GTSNPN, CDR2 SVGIG (reference sequence). The chain employs TRBV30 and TRBJ2-2; 9 positions agree with TRBD1. The clonotype originates from a human donor with melanoma. The starting material was CD8+ T cells from peripheral blood, obtained from a patient given anti-PD-1 treatment. The CDR3 is CAWTQETGGKGELFF. CDR3 DNA: TGTGCCTGGACCCAAGAGACAGGGGGAAAAGGGGAGCTGTTTTTT.